Below are 20 T cell receptor beta chains sequenced from a single sample in a study of early T cells in non-severe SARS-CoV-2 infection. TCRdb itself ran the 5' RACE reads through MiXCR, one entry per CDR3 protein. The table records nearly 60,000 distinct CDR3 sequences, 12% of them present only once. The sample consisted of whole blood. Every receptor here comes from an adult who was a healthcare worker with PCR-confirmed SARS-CoV-2 infection or an uninfected control (not recorded which).

The chain uses TRBV20-1 and TRBJ1-2; D is possibly TRBD1 (6 bases). Germline lookup yields CDR1 DFQATT and CDR2 SNEGSKA (reference sequence). Trimming removed 3 bases from V and 0 bases from J, with 11 bases in between. This CDR3 spans 14 amino acids. The CDR3 here is CSARWGATNYGYTF. DNA of the CDR3: TGCAGTGCTAGGTGGGGGGCGACTAACTATGGCTACACCTTC.

This chain's CDR3 is CSARGLGGPNEQYF. In DNA, the CDR3 is TGCAGTGCTAGGGGGTTGGGGGGCCCGAACGAGCAGTACTTC. The chain employs TRBV20-1 and TRBJ2-7; the D gene could be TRBD1 or TRBD2 (6 bases each). Germline assignment: CDR1 DFQATT and CDR2 SNEGSKA (reference sequence). Trimming pared 3 bases from V and 5 bases from J, leaving 17 bases between. The CDR3 length is 14 residues.

The table lists this clonotype with many counts. The gene calls are TRBV29-1 and TRBJ1-2; possibly TRBD1 for D (5 bases). The germline V and J ends were trimmed by 0 bases and 6 bases, with 11 bases remaining between them. In germline, CDR1 is SQVTM, CDR2 ANQGSEA. CDR3 size: 13 residues. CDR3 region: CSVEDRQKNGYTF. CDR3 DNA sequence: TGCAGCGTTGAAGATCGACAGAAGAATGGCTACACCTTC.

This clonotype appeared once. Just one base apart from a much larger clone, this may be a read error. The chain links TRBV5-1 to TRBJ2-6; D perhaps matches TRBD2 (7 bases). This CDR3 spans 14 amino acids. Germline CDR1 and CDR2: SGHRS and YFSETQ. CDR3 DNA sequence: TGCGCCAACAGCGGGACACAGGGACTGGGCGTCCTGACTTTC. This sequence encodes CANSGTQGLGVLTF.

This clonotype showed up many times. The rearrangement links TRBV20-1 to TRBJ2-6, with unresolved D. Germline V gene data show CDR1 as DFQATT and CDR2 as SNEGSKA (reference sequence). CDR3 length: 16 amino acids. V lost 6 bases and J 4 bases, leaving 19 bases between the germline ends. The CDR3 spells CSAPLPGQPGANVLTF. CDR3 coding DNA: TGCAGTGCCCCGCTCCCGGGCCAGCCCGGGGCCAACGTCCTGACTTTC.

This clonotype was seen more than once but under ten times. The CDR3 does not close with the conserved phenylalanine or tryptophan, likely indicating a read error. The gene calls are TRBV19 and TRBJ2-7; TRBD2 agrees at 7 bases. CDR3 size: 14 residues. The germline gives CDR1 LNHDA, CDR2 SQIVND (reference sequence). V trimming: 5 bases; J trimming: 2 bases; junction bases outside the gene matches: 6. As DNA, the CDR3 is TGTGCCAGTAGTTCCCAGCGGGGTCCCTACGAGCAGTACTCC. This translates into CASSSQRGPYEQYS.

At least ten counts were recorded for this clonotype. This chain links TRBV28 with TRBJ1-2; 7 nucleotides align to TRBD1. Germline CDR1 reads MDHEN; CDR2 reads SYDVKM. V shed 3 bases, J shed 2 bases, and the junction held 3 bases outside the gene matches. This CDR3 comprises 14 residues. In DNA, the CDR3 is TGTGCCAGCAGTTTGGACAGGAAGAACTATGGCTACACCTTC. It codes for CASSLDRKNYGYTF.

This clonotype was detected many times. The chain is built from TRBV7-6 and TRBJ1-3, with a tentative D call TRBD1 (5 bases). CDR3 length equals 15 residues. Germline loops: CDR1 SGHVS, CDR2 FNYEAQ. With 5 bases removed from V and 0 bases from J, the gap between germline ends came to 11 bases. The CDR3 is CASSLRGGSGNTIYF. The CDR3 bases are TGTGCCAGCAGCCTCCGGGGGGGCTCTGGAAACACCATATATTTT.

This clonotype was seen a few times. This chain joins TRBV27 and TRBJ1-6, with TRBD1 matching over 9 bases. V dropped 6 bases and J dropped 10; count of bases not matched to a gene: 7. In germline, CDR1 is MNHEY, CDR2 SMNVEV (reference sequence). The length of the CDR3 is 14 residues. The CDR3 protein is CASRIQGATSPLHF. The CDR3 region has the DNA TGTGCCAGCAGAATACAGGGGGCCACATCACCCCTCCACTTT.

This clonotype came up a few times. J is TRBJ2-1 and V is TRBV9; D call uncertain. CDR3 size: 13 residues. V was clipped by 4 bases and J by 4 bases, with 9 bases between them. The V gene's germline CDR1 is SGDLS and CDR2 YYNGEE. This CDR3 is CASSHPVYNEQFF. The CDR3 bases are TGTGCCAGCAGCCACCCCGTTTACAATGAGCAGTTCTTC.

This clonotype has ten or more counts. The chain joins TRBV6-2 or TRBV6-3 to TRBJ2-7; 7 bases map to TRBD2. The CDR3 runs to 16 residues. V lost 0 bases to trimming and J lost 3 bases; unmatched junction nucleotides: 8. CDR1 MNHEY and CDR2 SVGEGT come from the germline V gene. The CDR3 region is CASSYSILGDYYEQYF. The CDR3 DNA reads TGTGCCAGCAGTTACTCGATCCTAGGGGACTACTACGAGCAGTACTTC.

This clonotype was detected many times. This chain connects TRBV11-2 to TRBJ2-7, with D possibly being TRBD2 (5 bases). CDR1 is SGHAT and CDR2 is FQNNGV in the germline V gene. V lost 1 base to trimming and J lost 4 bases, with 8 bases between them. This CDR3 has 13 amino acids. The CDR3 coding sequence is TGTGCCAGCAGCTTAGCAAGCGGTTACGAGCAGTACTTC. Encoded protein: CASSLASGYEQYF.

This clonotype appeared many times. This rearrangement joins TRBV12-3 or TRBV12-4 to TRBJ2-1; a possible D gene is TRBD2 (6 bases). The length of the CDR3 is 16 residues. Trimming took off 6 bases at V and 4 bases at J, with 19 bases between the two ends. In DNA, the CDR3 is TGTGCCAGCAGCCCTAACGCGCTAGCGAGGTACAATGAGCAGTTCTTC. Protein sequence: CASSPNALARYNEQFF.

The table lists this clonotype with a few counts. This chain joins TRBV18 and TRBJ2-3; a possible D gene is TRBD2 (5 bases). The germline V gene encodes CDR1 KGHSH and CDR2 LQKENI. This CDR3 comprises 13 residues. With 2 bases removed from V and 10 bases from J, the gap between germline ends came to 13 bases. The CDR3 spells CASSPTDSGSQYF. The CDR3, as DNA: TGTGCCAGCTCACCAACGGACTCCGGATCGCAGTATTTT.

This clonotype has only a few counts. The chain recombines TRBV5-4 with TRBJ2-7, with TRBD2 matching over 7 bases. CDR1 and CDR2 from the germline V gene are SGHNT and YYREEE (reference sequence). The CDR3 is 16 amino acids. Trimming at V came to 2 bases and at J to 6 bases, leaving 14 bases not matched to a gene. Here the CDR3 DNA reads TGTGCCAGCAGCTTTAGTACTAGCGACGCCCTTGTCGAGCAGTACTTC. Protein: CASSFSTSDALVEQYF.

V gene TRBV27 combines with J gene TRBJ1-3; D remains ambiguous. Trimming removed 3 bases from V and 0 bases from J, with 9 bases in between. The germline V gene has CDR1 MNHEY and CDR2 SMNVEV (reference sequence). The CDR3 sequence is 15 residues long. The CDR3 bases are TGTGCCAGCAGTTTTGATGGGTTCTCTGGAAACACCATATATTTT. Encoded protein: CASSFDGFSGNTIYF.

This clonotype was seen repeatedly, ten times or more. The chain carries TRBV20-1 and TRBJ2-5; no definite D call. Trimming shortened V by 5 bases and J by 3 bases, and 4 bases separated the two germline ends. The CDR3 is made up of 10 amino acids. The germline gives CDR1 DFQATT, CDR2 SNEGSKA (reference sequence). As DNA, the CDR3 is TGCAGTGCTCTTAAAGAGACCCAGTACTTC. It yields the protein CSALKETQYF.

The chain recombines TRBV29-1 with TRBJ2-7; 9 bases are a match to TRBD1. Germline assignment: CDR1 SQVTM and CDR2 ANQGSEA. V gave up 7 bases and J gave up 4 bases; unmatched junction bases: 11. The CDR3 is 14 amino acids. The CDR3 region has the DNA TGCAGCGGCCAATCCGGGACAGGGTCGTACGAGCAGTACTTC. This encodes CSGQSGTGSYEQYF.

This clonotype was counted only a few times. The V call is TRBV12-3 or TRBV12-4, the J call TRBJ2-7; tentative D call: TRBD1 (5 bases). The CDR3 contains 14 residues. V was trimmed by 5 bases and J by 0 bases, leaving 11 bases between them. CDR3 DNA sequence: TGTGCCAGCAGTCTAGGGGCAACCTCCTACGAGCAGTACTTC. It yields the protein CASSLGATSYEQYF.

This chain uses TRBV24-1 with TRBJ2-3; a possible D gene is TRBD2 (7 bases). Germline V gene data show CDR1 as KGHDR and CDR2 as SFDVKD. With 1 base removed from V and 2 bases from J, the gap between germline ends came to 9 bases. The CDR3 contains 15 residues. The CDR3 loop is CATSDFRGATDTQYF. As DNA, the CDR3 is TGTGCCACCAGTGATTTCCGGGGGGCCACAGATACGCAGTATTTT.